Listed below are T cell receptor beta chains from one sample, sequenced in a study of cytomegalovirus exposure and HLA in healthy donors. Generated by immunoSEQ multiplex PCR, the TCRdb table keeps only in-frame clones and is missing some. This table holds 90,000 to 150,000 clones, over 8.5% found once. Material: PBMCs. The receptors were sampled from a woman between 40 and 55 years old in good health and CMV-seropositive. CDR3s include the opening cysteine and the closing phenylalanine or tryptophan. A D gene is named only where the DNA matches it firmly. Rows give clone size only sometimes, using once, few, many, or a class for an expanded clone.

cdr3_nt: TGTGCCTGGAATGTTATTTCCTACGAGCAGTACTTC
cdr3_aa: CAWNVISYEQYF
d_call: .
v_call: TRBV30
j_call: TRBJ2-7
clone_size: few

cdr3_nt: TGTGCCATCAGTGACGACAGGGGGCTCTCCTACAATGAGCAGTTCTTC
cdr3_aa: CAISDDRGLSYNEQFF
d_call: TRBD1
v_call: TRBV10-3
j_call: TRBJ2-1
clone_size: once

cdr3_nt: TGTGCCATCAGTGGTGGGACAGGGGTACCATTAAACTATGGCTACACCTTC
cdr3_aa: CAISGGTGVPLNYGYTF
d_call: TRBD1
v_call: TRBV10-3
j_call: TRBJ1-2
clone_size: .

cdr3_nt: TGTGCCAGCAGCTCCGAGAATGAAAAACTGTTTTTT
cdr3_aa: CASSSENEKLFF
d_call: .
v_call: TRBV7-9
j_call: TRBJ1-4
clone_size: .

cdr3_nt: TGTGCCAGCAGCCAGGCCTTCGTCGGGGAGCTGTTTTTT
cdr3_aa: CASSQAFVGELFF
d_call: .
v_call: TRBV14
j_call: TRBJ2-2
clone_size: .

cdr3_nt: TGTGCCAGCAGCCACGACTACGACAATGAGCAGTTCTTC
cdr3_aa: CASSHDYDNEQFF
d_call: .
v_call: TRBV4-2
j_call: TRBJ2-1
clone_size: few

cdr3_nt: TGTGCCAGCAGCGTCGACAGGGACAGAGGCAATGAGCAGTTCTTC
cdr3_aa: CASSVDRDRGNEQFF
d_call: TRBD1
v_call: TRBV7-3
j_call: TRBJ2-1
clone_size: few

cdr3_nt: TGTGCCAGCTCACCTGGGAGGGCTAAGAACACTGAAGCTTTCTTT
cdr3_aa: CASSPGRAKNTEAFF
d_call: .
v_call: TRBV18
j_call: TRBJ1-1
clone_size: few

cdr3_nt: TGTGCCAGCAGCTTTACGGGGAACCCCAAGAACGCTGAAGCTTTCTTT
cdr3_aa: CASSFTGNPKNAEAFF
d_call: .
v_call: TRBV11-2
j_call: TRBJ1-1
clone_size: .

cdr3_nt: TGTGCCAGCAGCGGGGACAGGGAGGGATCCTATGGCTACACCTTC
cdr3_aa: CASSGDREGSYGYTF
d_call: TRBD1
v_call: TRBV5-8
j_call: TRBJ1-2
clone_size: .

cdr3_nt: TGCGCCAGCTACGGCGGGGGGGCTACCCTGGTGGACACCGGGGAGCTGTTTTTT
cdr3_aa: CASYGGGATLVDTGELFF
d_call: TRBD2
v_call: TRBV5-1
j_call: TRBJ2-2
clone_size: .

cdr3_nt: TGTGCCAGCAGCATGGACAGGGTCTACGAGCAGTACTTC
cdr3_aa: CASSMDRVYEQYF
d_call: TRBD1
v_call: TRBV2
j_call: TRBJ2-7
clone_size: few

cdr3_nt: TGTGCCAGCGGCGCTCGGGACAGGGTAACAGATACGCAGTATTTT
cdr3_aa: CASGARDRVTDTQYF
d_call: TRBD1
v_call: TRBV11-2
j_call: TRBJ2-3
clone_size: few

cdr3_nt: TGTGCCAGCAGCTACGGGGCGGGAGGGGTGTACAATGAGCAGTTCTTC
cdr3_aa: CASSYGAGGVYNEQFF
d_call: TRBD2
v_call: TRBV7-6
j_call: TRBJ2-1
clone_size: .

cdr3_nt: TGTGCCAGCAGTTTAGAGGAAGGTTATGGCTACACCTTC
cdr3_aa: CASSLEEGYGYTF
d_call: .
v_call: TRBV27
j_call: TRBJ1-2
clone_size: .

cdr3_nt: TGTGCCAGCAGCGTCTCCCGGACAGGGAGCTATGGCTACACCTTC
cdr3_aa: CASSVSRTGSYGYTF
d_call: TRBD1
v_call: TRBV9
j_call: TRBJ1-2
clone_size: few

cdr3_nt: TGTGCCAGCAGCCTGGACAGCCATAGCAATCAGCCCCAGCATTTT
cdr3_aa: CASSLDSHSNQPQHF
d_call: .
v_call: TRBV27
j_call: TRBJ1-5
clone_size: .

cdr3_nt: TGTGCCATCAGTGAGGGAACAGGGATTTCGAGCGATGAGCAGTTCTTC
cdr3_aa: CAISEGTGISSDEQFF
d_call: .
v_call: TRBV10-3
j_call: TRBJ2-1
clone_size: .

cdr3_nt: TGTGCCAGCAGCTTAGAAGTCAAGGGGGCTGGAAACACCATATATTTT
cdr3_aa: CASSLEVKGAGNTIYF
d_call: .
v_call: TRBV7-8
j_call: TRBJ1-3
clone_size: .

cdr3_nt: TGTGCCAGCAGCCCCGGGGGGGAGACCCAGTACTTC
cdr3_aa: CASSPGGETQYF
d_call: TRBD2
v_call: TRBV6-6
j_call: TRBJ2-5
clone_size: few

cdr3_nt: TGTGCCAGCACCAGGGGCTCCTACAATGAGCAGTTCTTC
cdr3_aa: CASTRGSYNEQFF
d_call: .
v_call: TRBV6-5
j_call: TRBJ2-1
clone_size: .

cdr3_nt: TGCGCCAGCAGTGGGGTTTTCAGCGGGGGCTACGAGCAGTACTTC
cdr3_aa: CASSGVFSGGYEQYF
d_call: TRBD2
v_call: TRBV5-1
j_call: TRBJ2-7
clone_size: many

cdr3_nt: TGTGCCAGCAGCTCACAGTCGGGGAGCTCTGGAAACACCATATATTTT
cdr3_aa: CASSSQSGSSGNTIYF
d_call: .
v_call: TRBV7-9
j_call: TRBJ1-3
clone_size: few

cdr3_nt: TGTGCCAGCAGTTTTTTTGCCGGGGGGCGAGGGCACACCTTC
cdr3_aa: CASSFFAGGRGHTF
d_call: .
v_call: TRBV28
j_call: TRBJ1-2
clone_size: .

cdr3_nt: TGTGCCAGCAGCTTCGGGACAGGGGATGAGCAGTTCTTC
cdr3_aa: CASSFGTGDEQFF
d_call: TRBD1
v_call: TRBV13
j_call: TRBJ2-1
clone_size: .

cdr3_nt: TGTGCCAGCAGCTTGGCCGGTCTAGCGGGGCGAAATGAGCAGTTCTTC
cdr3_aa: CASSLAGLAGRNEQFF
d_call: TRBD2
v_call: TRBV5-4
j_call: TRBJ2-1
clone_size: few

cdr3_nt: TGTGCCTGGAGTGTACGCGGGGGTTCCTCCTACGAGCAGTACTTC
cdr3_aa: CAWSVRGGSSYEQYF
d_call: TRBD2
v_call: TRBV30
j_call: TRBJ2-7
clone_size: few

cdr3_nt: TGCGCCAGCAGCCTCGGGACAGCTAATTCACCCCTCCACTTT
cdr3_aa: CASSLGTANSPLHF
d_call: TRBD1
v_call: TRBV4-1
j_call: TRBJ1-6
clone_size: few

cdr3_nt: TGTGCCAGCAGGACAGGGAGAAATGAAAAACTGTTTTTT
cdr3_aa: CASRTGRNEKLFF
d_call: TRBD1
v_call: TRBV6-6
j_call: TRBJ1-4
clone_size: few

cdr3_nt: TGTGCCACCAGCAGAGATAGCGGTTCACCGGAGACCCAGTACTTC
cdr3_aa: CATSRDSGSPETQYF
d_call: .
v_call: TRBV15
j_call: TRBJ2-5
clone_size: few

cdr3_nt: TGTGCCTGGAGTCAACGAAGCGATCAGCCCCAGCATTTT
cdr3_aa: CAWSQRSDQPQHF
d_call: .
v_call: TRBV30
j_call: TRBJ1-5
clone_size: few

cdr3_nt: TGTGCCAGCACCCGGACAGACCAAGAGACCCAGTACTTC
cdr3_aa: CASTRTDQETQYF
d_call: .
v_call: TRBV5-4
j_call: TRBJ2-5
clone_size: few

cdr3_nt: TGTGCCATCAGTGTTGAGACAGACTATGGCTACACCTTC
cdr3_aa: CAISVETDYGYTF
d_call: .
v_call: TRBV10-3
j_call: TRBJ1-2
clone_size: few

cdr3_nt: TGCGCCAGCAGCGAGGCAAATATAGCGAACACCGGGGAGCTGTTTTTT
cdr3_aa: CASSEANIANTGELFF
d_call: .
v_call: TRBV5-1
j_call: TRBJ2-2
clone_size: few

cdr3_nt: TGTGCCAGCTCACCAGGGACAGGGGGCAACTCTGAAGCTTTCTTT
cdr3_aa: CASSPGTGGNSEAFF
d_call: TRBD1
v_call: TRBV18
j_call: TRBJ1-1
clone_size: .

cdr3_nt: TGTGCCAGCAGTTTCGTGACTACCTCTAGCACAGATACGCAGTATTTT
cdr3_aa: CASSFVTTSSTDTQYF
d_call: .
v_call: TRBV28
j_call: TRBJ2-3
clone_size: .

cdr3_nt: TGCGCCAGCAGCTTTACGGGAGTTCAGAACACTGAAGCTTTCTTT
cdr3_aa: CASSFTGVQNTEAFF
d_call: .
v_call: TRBV5-1
j_call: TRBJ1-1
clone_size: few

cdr3_nt: TGTGCCAGCAGTTTATGGGAGGACCCCTCGGTTGAGCAGTTCTTC
cdr3_aa: CASSLWEDPSVEQFF
d_call: .
v_call: TRBV27
j_call: TRBJ2-1
clone_size: .

cdr3_nt: TGTGCCAGCTCACCTGGGACAGGGGAACAGCCCCAGCATTTT
cdr3_aa: CASSPGTGEQPQHF
d_call: TRBD1
v_call: TRBV18
j_call: TRBJ1-5
clone_size: .

cdr3_nt: TGTGCCATCAGTGAACGGGGGGGGATCAACACTGAAGCTTTCTTT
cdr3_aa: CAISERGGINTEAFF
d_call: .
v_call: TRBV10-3
j_call: TRBJ1-1
clone_size: few

cdr3_nt: TGCGCCAGCAGCTTAGCGGGGGCCAGCACAGATACGCAGTATTTT
cdr3_aa: CASSLAGASTDTQYF
d_call: TRBD2
v_call: TRBV5-1
j_call: TRBJ2-3
clone_size: few

cdr3_nt: TGTGCCAGCAGTCCGGGACAGGCGAACACTGAAGCTTTCTTT
cdr3_aa: CASSPGQANTEAFF
d_call: TRBD1
v_call: TRBV27
j_call: TRBJ1-1
clone_size: few

cdr3_nt: TGTGCCAGCAGCTTAGGGGGCCAGAGCTACGAGCAGTACTTC
cdr3_aa: CASSLGGQSYEQYF
d_call: .
v_call: TRBV7-6
j_call: TRBJ2-7
clone_size: .

cdr3_nt: TGTGCCAGCAGCTCTACAGGGAACCCACACGCCCCGAGCTCCTACAATGAGCAGTTCTTC
cdr3_aa: CASSSTGNPHAPSSYNEQFF
d_call: .
v_call: TRBV5-8
j_call: TRBJ2-1
clone_size: few

cdr3_nt: TGCGCCAGCAGCTCTAACTCTGGAAACACCATATATTTT
cdr3_aa: CASSSNSGNTIYF
d_call: .
v_call: TRBV10-2
j_call: TRBJ1-3
clone_size: few

cdr3_nt: TGTGCCAGCAGGAAGGCCCGGGACAGGGTTTACGAGCAGTACTTC
cdr3_aa: CASRKARDRVYEQYF
d_call: TRBD1
v_call: TRBV5-4
j_call: TRBJ2-7
clone_size: few

cdr3_nt: TGTGCCAGTAGTATCCCAGGGGTTAAGTCAGATACGCAGTATTTT
cdr3_aa: CASSIPGVKSDTQYF
d_call: .
v_call: TRBV19
j_call: TRBJ2-3
clone_size: .

cdr3_nt: TGTGCCAGCAGCCCCGTAGTACAGGGATCCTACGAGCAGTACTTC
cdr3_aa: CASSPVVQGSYEQYF
d_call: .
v_call: TRBV7-2
j_call: TRBJ2-7
clone_size: .